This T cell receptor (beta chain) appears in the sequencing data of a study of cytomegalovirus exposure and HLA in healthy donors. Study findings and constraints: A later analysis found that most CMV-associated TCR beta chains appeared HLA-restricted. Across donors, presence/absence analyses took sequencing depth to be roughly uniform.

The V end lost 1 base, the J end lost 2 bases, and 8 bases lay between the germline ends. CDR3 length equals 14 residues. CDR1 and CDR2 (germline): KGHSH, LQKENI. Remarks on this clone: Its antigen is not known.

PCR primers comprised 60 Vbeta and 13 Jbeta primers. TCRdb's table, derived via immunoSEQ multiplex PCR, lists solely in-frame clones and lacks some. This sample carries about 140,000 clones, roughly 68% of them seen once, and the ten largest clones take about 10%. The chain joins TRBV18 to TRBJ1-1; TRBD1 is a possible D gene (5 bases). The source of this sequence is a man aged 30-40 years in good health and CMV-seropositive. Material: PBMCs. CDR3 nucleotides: TGTGCCAGCTCACCACGACAGAGTAACACTGAAGCTTTCTTT. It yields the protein CASSPRQSNTEAFF.